Below, 29 T cell receptor beta chains from the same sample are listed, as sequenced in a study of blood T cell repertoires in COVID-19. Here immunoSEQ multiplex PCR was the method, and the copy in TCRdb shows in-frame clones only, minus some. The table shows about 290,000 clones, with 70% to 90% occurring only once. Sequencing was performed on peripheral blood. All receptors derive from a woman aged 45-59 years with active or convalescent COVID-19.

The rearrangement joins TRBV3-1 (or the pseudogene TRBV3-2) to TRBJ2-3; 8 nucleotides agree with TRBD2. CDR3 length equals 20 residues. Germline lookup yields CDR1 LGHDT and CDR2 YNNKEL (reference sequence). V shed 3 bases, J shed 4 bases, and the junction held 21 bases outside the gene matches. CDR3 sequence (DNA): TGTGCCAGCAGCCACCTGACTAGCGTTCAACGTCTCGTCCCCCCAGATACGCAGTATTTT. Translating gives CASSHLTSVQRLVPPDTQYF.

CDR3 sequence: CASSLTEMNTEAFF. For the CDR3, the DNA is TGCGCCAGCAGCTTGACAGAAATGAACACTGAAGCTTTCTTT. The V and J genes are TRBV5-1 and TRBJ1-1; D not resolved. The germline gives CDR1 SGHRS, CDR2 YFSETQ. V lost 1 base, J lost 0 bases, and 7 bases lay in between. The CDR3 extends over 14 amino acids.

This clone was seen many times. V gene TRBV27 combines with J gene TRBJ1-2; possible D gene TRBD1, 6 bases. There are 12 residues in the CDR3. V was trimmed by 4 bases and J by 8 bases, leaving 11 bases between them. Looked up from germline, CDR1 is MNHEY and CDR2 is SMNVEV (reference sequence). The CDR3 loop is CASSSGTRGYTF. DNA for the CDR3: TGTGCCAGCAGTTCGGGGACAAGAGGCTACACCTTC.

This sequence joins TRBV2 and TRBJ2-1, with D perhaps TRBD2 (5 bases). Germline CDR1 SNHLY, CDR2 FYNNEI. The V gene lost 6 bases and the J gene lost 7 bases, with 13 bases spanning the gap. This CDR3 comprises 13 residues. The CDR3 is CASRRELVNEQFF. DNA for the CDR3: TGTGCCAGCAGGAGGGAGTTGGTGAATGAGCAGTTCTTC.

The V and J genes are TRBV7-8 and TRBJ2-2; D is possibly TRBD2 (6 bases). Germline assignment: CDR1 SGHVS and CDR2 FQNEAQ. Trimming removed 8 bases at V and 5 bases at J, with 15 bases between. This CDR3 is built from 14 residues. DNA for the CDR3: TGTGCCAGCCAAAGGGAAGGGAGGACCGGGGAGCTGTTTTTT. It is translated as CASQREGRTGELFF.

V is TRBV3-1 (or the pseudogene TRBV3-2) and J is TRBJ2-1; a possible D gene is TRBD2 (6 bases). The germline CDR1 and CDR2 sequences are LGHDT and YNNKEL (reference sequence). This CDR3 comprises 17 residues. The ends were cut back, 5 bases at V and 2 bases at J, with 19 bases in the middle. Here the CDR3 DNA reads TGTGCCAGCAGCAGTACGCTGGGAGGTGCGGCCTACAATGAGCAGTTCTTC. It is translated as CASSSTLGGAAYNEQFF.

The chain couples TRBV9 to TRBJ1-2; a weak D match, TRBD1 (6 bases). The CDR3 extends over 13 amino acids. V shed 3 bases and J shed 7 bases, with 13 bases lying between them. Germline assignment: CDR1 SGDLS and CDR2 YYNGEE. CDR3 sequence: CASSAPHRAGYTF. The CDR3 bases are TGTGCCAGCAGCGCGCCCCACAGGGCTGGCTACACCTTC.

This sequence joins TRBV5-4 and TRBJ2-3; 7 nucleotides line up with TRBD2. The CDR3 is 16 residues long. Trimming cost V 0 bases and J 5 bases; bases outside gene matches: 9. CDR1 and CDR2 from the germline V gene are SGHNT and YYREEE (reference sequence). DNA for the CDR3: TGTGCCAGCAGCTTGGAGGAGGGAGGGCTGTTAGATACGCAGTATTTT. Its protein product is CASSLEEGGLLDTQYF.

The CDR3 region has the DNA TGTGCCAGCAGCCCCTGGACTAGCGGGAGGGCCTACGAGCAGTACTTC. Residues: CASSPWTSGRAYEQYF. V is TRBV7-6 and J is TRBJ2-7; 15 nucleotides line up with TRBD2. V dropped 5 bases and J dropped 2; count of bases not matched to a gene: 4. CDR3 length equals 16 residues. Germline V gene lookup returns CDR1 SGHVS and CDR2 FNYEAQ.

The chain recombines TRBV7-3 with TRBJ2-2; 8 bases match TRBD2. Germline V gene data show CDR1 as SGHTA and CDR2 as FQGTGA. J was trimmed by 2 bases and V by 2 bases; bases with no gene match: 10. The CDR3 is 18 residues long. CDR3 sequence reads: CASSLGRAGVRNTGELFF. The CDR3 DNA is TGTGCCAGCAGCTTAGGTCGAGCGGGAGTACGAAACACCGGGGAGCTGTTTTTT.

The chain is built from TRBV24-1 and TRBJ1-5; 7 bases map to TRBD1. In germline, CDR1 is KGHDR, CDR2 SFDVKD. V lost 3 bases and J lost 4; bases outside the gene matches: 5. CDR3 length: 15 residues. This chain's CDR3 is CATSDPSGGNQPQHF. DNA for the CDR3: TGTGCCACCAGTGATCCCTCAGGGGGGAATCAGCCCCAGCATTTT.

The genes are TRBV7-8 and TRBJ1-1, with TRBD1 matching over 7 bases. This CDR3 has 14 residues. After removal of 7 bases from V and 2 bases from J, the junction contained 7 bases not matched to a gene. The germline gives CDR1 SGHVS, CDR2 FQNEAQ. CDR3 bases: TGTGCCAGCATCATAAACAGGGGAAACACTGAAGCTTTCTTT. Translated: CASIINRGNTEAFF.

The gene calls are TRBV7-6 and TRBJ1-3; tentatively, D is TRBD1 (5 bases). The length of the CDR3 is 16 residues. Germline V gene data show CDR1 as SGHVS and CDR2 as FNYEAQ. Deletions cut 2 bases from V and 0 bases from J, with 11 bases between. As DNA, the CDR3 is TGTGCCAGCAGCTTAACCGGGGGTCCCTCTGGAAACACCATATATTTT. This gives the protein CASSLTGGPSGNTIYF.

The CDR3: CASSLDWTGEGEQFF. The CDR3 nucleotides read TGTGCCAGCAGCTTGGACTGGACAGGGGAGGGTGAGCAGTTCTTC. V usage is TRBV7-9 and J usage is TRBJ2-1; 9 positions agree with TRBD1. V was clipped by 3 bases and J by 9 bases; unmatched bases: 9. CDR3 length equals 15 residues. Germline-derived CDR1 and CDR2 are SEHNR and FQNEAQ (reference sequence).

This rearrangement joins TRBV19 to TRBJ2-1, with a possible D match to TRBD2 (6 bases). V lost 5 bases, J lost 1 base, and 18 bases lay in between. The CDR3 contains 17 residues. From germline, CDR1 is LNHDA and CDR2 SQIVND (reference sequence). This CDR3 reads CASSLPGGRTSYNEQFF. In DNA, the CDR3 is TGTGCCAGTAGTCTCCCTGGTGGGAGGACATCCTACAATGAGCAGTTCTTC.

The CDR3 DNA is TGCAGTGCTGGCGGGGCTTTCTTT. It yields the protein CSAGGAFF. V usage is TRBV20-1 and J usage is TRBJ1-1; no firm D call. CDR3 size: 8 residues. V gave up 5 bases and J gave up 11 bases, with 6 bases separating them. Germline assignment: CDR1 DFQATT and CDR2 SNEGSKA (reference sequence).

This chain links TRBV5-1 with TRBJ1-2, with 9 bases identical to TRBD1. CDR1 and CDR2 from the germline V gene are SGHRS and YFSETQ. CDR3 length: 14 amino acids. J gave up 8 bases and V 0 bases, and 5 bases lay outside the gene matches. The CDR3 loop is CASSLGQGELGYTF. CDR3 sequence (DNA): TGCGCCAGCAGCTTGGGACAGGGGGAGCTCGGCTACACCTTC.

This clone came up once. The chain's CDR3 is CASSTRAGGGYNEQFF. CDR3 bases: TGTGCCAGTAGTACCCGAGCGGGAGGAGGTTACAATGAGCAGTTCTTC. The V call is TRBV19, the J call TRBJ2-1; TRBD2 matches at 9 bases. Per germline, CDR1 LNHDA and CDR2 SQIVND (reference sequence). V lost 4 bases and J lost 4; bases outside the gene matches: 8. The CDR3 contains 16 residues.

The rearrangement joins TRBV5-4 to TRBJ2-1; 14 bases are shared with TRBD2. The V segment lost 4 bases and the J segment 3 bases; nucleotides outside the gene matches: 6. The CDR3 runs to 17 residues. Germline V gives CDR1 SGHNT, CDR2 YYREEE (reference sequence). CDR3 bases: TGTGCCAGCAGCAAAGGGACTAGCGGGAGTGGCTACAATGAGCAGTTCTTC. It codes for CASSKGTSGSGYNEQFF.

The chain joins TRBV6-6 to TRBJ1-4, with D tentatively TRBD1 (6 bases). The ends were cut back, 4 bases at V and 3 bases at J, with 12 bases in the middle. The germline CDR1 and CDR2 sequences are MNHNY and SVGAGI (reference sequence). The CDR3 is 15 residues long. The CDR3 loop reads CASSFPRTANEKLFF. The CDR3 DNA is TGTGCCAGCAGTTTTCCTCGGACAGCTAATGAAAAACTGTTTTTT.

This clone has just a few counts. This sequence joins TRBV5-6 and TRBJ2-2; D call uncertain. CDR1 is SGHDT, CDR2 YYEEEE, per germline. CDR3 size: 15 residues. The germline V and J ends were trimmed by 5 bases and 5 bases, with 16 bases remaining between them. Here the CDR3 reads CASSPVGVVTGELFF. CDR3 bases: TGTGCCAGCAGTCCCGTGGGCGTAGTAACCGGGGAGCTGTTTTTT.

The genes are TRBV15 and TRBJ2-7, with 11 bases aligning to TRBD2. The germline gives CDR1 LNHNV, CDR2 YYDKDF (reference sequence). The CDR3 is 15 amino acids. After removal of 0 bases from V and 2 bases from J, the junction contained 0 bases not matched to a gene. In DNA, the CDR3 is TGTGCCACCAGCAGAGAACTAGCGGGAGCCTACGAGCAGTACTTC. Its translation is CATSRELAGAYEQYF.

The rearrangement joins TRBV7-5 to TRBJ1-5; no check of the table's D call, TRBD1, against the DNA was made. TRBV7-5 is reported as a pseudogene. This CDR3 is 15 amino acids long. DNA of the CDR3: TGTGCCAGAAGGGGCGCACAGTATAGCAATCAGCCCCAGCATTTT. Amino acids: CARRGAQYSNQPQHF.

The table lists this clone with many counts. The chain recombines TRBV14 with TRBJ2-7; 7 bases are a match to TRBD2. Trimming removed 3 bases from V and 6 bases from J; junction bases left unmatched: 11. This CDR3 has 15 residues. Looked up from germline, CDR1 is SGHDN and CDR2 is FVKESK. The CDR3 is CASSQYRWEGSEQYF. Written as DNA, the CDR3 is TGTGCCAGCAGCCAGTACAGGTGGGAGGGTAGCGAGCAGTACTTC.

The rearrangement links TRBV28 to TRBJ1-5; maybe TRBD1 (5 bases). This CDR3 has 12 amino acids. The V end lost 5 bases, the J end lost 9 bases, and 11 bases lay between the germline ends. The germline V gene has CDR1 MDHEN and CDR2 SYDVKM. CDR3 in amino acids: CASSGGSRPQHF. CDR3 nucleotides: TGTGCCAGCAGTGGGGGGTCGCGGCCCCAGCATTTT.

This chain uses TRBV28 with TRBJ2-2, with TRBD2 matching 16 bases. This CDR3 is built from 18 residues. Germline V gene lookup returns CDR1 MDHEN and CDR2 SYDVKM. J lost 5 bases, V lost 4 bases, and 7 bases had no gene match. CDR3 sequence reads: CASSSGTSGRARTGELFF. CDR3 nucleotide sequence: TGTGCCAGCAGTTCCGGGACTAGCGGGAGGGCCCGTACCGGGGAGCTGTTTTTT.

This clone was detected only a few times. This chain links TRBV21-1 with TRBJ1-6. TRBV21-1 is a known pseudogene. The length of the CDR3 is 18 residues. The CDR3: CASSKGKLRGGANSPLHF. The CDR3 bases are TGTGCCAGCAGCAAAGGAAAGTTGCGAGGCGGGGCTAATTCACCCCTCCACTTT.

This clone has just a few counts. The DNA for the CDR3 is TGTGCCAGCAGTTTATTTAGCGGGAGGGCCAGTAGCCCCTACAATGAGCAGTTCTTC. Its protein product is CASSLFSGRASSPYNEQFF. The chain joins TRBV28 to TRBJ2-1, with 11 nucleotides matching TRBD2. Losses at the gene ends were 1 base for V and 2 bases for J; bases not matched to a gene: 10. CDR3 length: 19 amino acids. Germline CDR1 and CDR2: MDHEN and SYDVKM. Variable domain in full (rest from reference TRBV28 and TRBJ2-1): DVKVTQSSRYLVKRTGEKVFLECVQDMDHENMFWYRQDPGLGLRLIYFSYDVKMKEKGDIPEGYSVSREKKERFSLILESASTNQTSMYLCASSLFSGRASSPYNEQFFGPGTRLTVL.

V gene TRBV3-1 (or the pseudogene TRBV3-2) combines with J gene TRBJ1-2, with a weak D call TRBD1 (6 bases). V lost 4 bases to trimming and J lost 5 bases, with 17 bases between them. This CDR3 is 15 amino acids long. The germline V gene has CDR1 LGHDT and CDR2 YNNKEL (reference sequence). The CDR3 here is CASSLIGGLRYGYTF. CDR3 DNA sequence: TGTGCCAGCAGCCTGATCGGGGGGCTGCGTTATGGCTACACCTTC.